This T cell receptor beta chain was identified in a study of beta chain features in type 1 diabetes (dated by TCRdb to between 2018 and 2020). Regarding the study in general: Mean age, gender distribution, total cell number and subset yield did not differ between patients and healthy donors. Whereas all 30 or so donors provided naive and central memory subsets, regulatory and stem cell-like memory subsets were isolated from just 8 patients and about eight healthy donors. A total of roughly 98,000,000 sorted cells were examined across all samples, and RNA yield correlated strongly with the number of cells per subset. In the study, TCRB repertoires of sorted circulating CD4+ T cell subsets from recently diagnosed type 1 diabetes patients were compared with those of matched healthy donors.

Paper-wide results and their limitations: Because cDNA was sequenced instead of genomic DNA, activated cells with high expression could be over-represented, although the groups did not differ in activation or CD3 levels. PCR may preferentially amplify shorter templates, but because patient and control samples were amplified and corrected together, any resulting skew would affect both groups equally. In all four CD4+ subsets, TCRB CDR3 length was moderately but significantly shorter in type 1 diabetes patients. Naive, central memory and regulatory TCRB repertoires appeared more similar among patients than among healthy donors. HLA sub-analyses involved small numbers of individuals, so any influence of HLA type on TCRB rearrangement remained unresolved. At VDJ recombination sites, patients with type 1 diabetes made fewer insertions and deleted more nucleotides, a pattern implying thymic rearrangement abnormalities.

All of the isolated RNA was reverse transcribed with the High Capacity cDNA Reverse Transcription Kit, so expressed TCRB transcripts were sequenced. Deep immunoSEQ sequencing was performed on naive, central memory and regulatory T cell samples, with an average of roughly 3.5 million total reads per sample. Sorted cells were lysed in RLT buffer, and RNA was extracted using DNase-treated RNeasy Micro or Mini kits according to cell number. Each cell subset was processed separately to prevent cross-contamination, with patient and healthy donor samples processed together. The immunoSEQ multiplex PCR was used to amplify TCRB sequences from cDNA, yielding 87-bp fragments that span the CDR3 region. Sequencing of the amplicons was done on the Illumina HiSeq platform. From the authors' description of their analysis: PCR bias was computationally corrected using synthetic template baselines, reads within Hamming distance 2 were collapsed, and singletons that could not be merged were discarded. Reads were aligned to IMGT to assign V, D and J genes, CDR3 length, and insertions or deletions at six rearrangement sites. Within each subset, clonotype counts were normalized to the number of sorted cells before true diversity and Gini coefficients were calculated with the tcR R package. The overlap coefficient, calculated on TCRB nucleotide sequences, was used to quantify repertoire sharing. Out-of-frame TCRB sequences from naive cells were analyzed to stand in for the pre-selection repertoire. TCRdb re-hosts the immuneACCESS table, in-frame sequences only. Its copies lack some clones; in the studies checked, an unresolved V gene accounts for under half of them, and the cause for the rest is not known. V, J and clone size were drawn from that table, and D and trimming were deduced from the DNA. This sample is represented by some 250,000 clones; under 13% of them were singletons. The biggest ten clones account for around 0.017% of the sample.

The table lists this clone with a few counts. Its specific antigen is unknown. Base qualities were left out, and no much larger clone turns up one base away. Looking up the germline V gene yields CDR1 SGHRS and CDR2 YFSETQ. The CDR3 spans 14 residues, from the cysteine through the phenylalanine. Only CDR3 DNA is held: 42 bases, read in frame from base 1. Trimming at the junction amounts to 4 bases on V and 0 bases on J, and the germline ends lie 10 bases apart. A single peripheral blood draw of about 116 mL on average was collected from each donor into heparinised tubes. A BD FACSAria II was used to sort naive, central memory, regulatory and stem cell-like memory CD4+ T cells with a panel that included CD45RO, CCR7, CD25, CD127, CD95 and CD27. Every sorted population had a purity above 95%. PBMCs were isolated right away by Lymphoprep density gradient centrifugation and were stained directly, without culture. To minimize batch effects, samples were stained and sorted in pairs, one healthy donor with one patient per experiment.

The sequenced sample consisted of naive CD4+ T cells from blood. The cell subset or site label, as the study defines it: true naive CD4+ T cells. This receptor was identified in a man younger than 45 with type 1 diabetes. The rearrangement combines TRBV5-1 with TRBJ2-5; TRBD1 is possibly the D segment (6 matching bases). The CDR3 corresponds to CASSVQGYQETQYF. Here is the DNA: TGCGCCAGCAGCGTACAGGGATACCAAGAGACCCAGTACTTC.